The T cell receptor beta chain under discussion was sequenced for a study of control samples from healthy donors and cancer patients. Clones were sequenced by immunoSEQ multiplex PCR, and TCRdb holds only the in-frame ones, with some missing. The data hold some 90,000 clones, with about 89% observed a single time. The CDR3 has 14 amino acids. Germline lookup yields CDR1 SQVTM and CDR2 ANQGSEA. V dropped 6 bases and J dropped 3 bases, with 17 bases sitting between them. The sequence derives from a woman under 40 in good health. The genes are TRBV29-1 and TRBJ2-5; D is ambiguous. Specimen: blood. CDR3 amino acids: CSVPGQQTKETQYF. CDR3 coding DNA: TGCAGCGTCCCCGGGCAACAGACAAAAGAGACCCAGTACTTC.